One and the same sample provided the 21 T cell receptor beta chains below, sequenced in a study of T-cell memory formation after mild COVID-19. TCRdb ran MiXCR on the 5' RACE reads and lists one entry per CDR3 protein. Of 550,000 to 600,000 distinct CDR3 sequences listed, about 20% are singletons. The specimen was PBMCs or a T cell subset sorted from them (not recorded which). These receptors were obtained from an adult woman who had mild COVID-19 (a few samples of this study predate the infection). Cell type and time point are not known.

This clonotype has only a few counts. The CDR3: CASSARVQETQYF. CDR3 in DNA: TGTGCCAGCAGCGCCCGGGTACAAGAGACCCAGTACTTC. V gene TRBV7-6 combines with J gene TRBJ2-5, with D uncertain. Germline CDR1 and CDR2: SGHVS and FNYEAQ. V was pared by 5 bases and J by 2 bases, with 9 bases between. CDR3 size: 13 residues.

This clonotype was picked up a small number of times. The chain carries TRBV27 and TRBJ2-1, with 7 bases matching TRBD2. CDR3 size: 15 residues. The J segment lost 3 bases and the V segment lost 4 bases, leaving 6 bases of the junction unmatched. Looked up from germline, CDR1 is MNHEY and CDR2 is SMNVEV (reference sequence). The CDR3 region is CASSSTSDRYNEQFF. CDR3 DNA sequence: TGTGCCAGCAGTTCCACTAGCGACCGCTACAATGAGCAGTTCTTC.

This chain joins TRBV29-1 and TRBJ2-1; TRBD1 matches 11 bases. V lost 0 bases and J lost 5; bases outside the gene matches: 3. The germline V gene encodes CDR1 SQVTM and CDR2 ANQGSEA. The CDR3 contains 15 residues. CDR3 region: CSVEEDRGPNNEQFF. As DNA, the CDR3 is TGCAGCGTTGAAGAGGACAGGGGGCCCAACAATGAGCAGTTCTTC.

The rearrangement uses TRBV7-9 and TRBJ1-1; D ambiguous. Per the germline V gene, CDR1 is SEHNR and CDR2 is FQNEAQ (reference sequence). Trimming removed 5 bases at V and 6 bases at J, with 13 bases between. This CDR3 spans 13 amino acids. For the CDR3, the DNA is TGTGCCAGCAGCCTCCGTCGGGTCTCTGAAGCTTTCTTT. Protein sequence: CASSLRRVSEAFF.

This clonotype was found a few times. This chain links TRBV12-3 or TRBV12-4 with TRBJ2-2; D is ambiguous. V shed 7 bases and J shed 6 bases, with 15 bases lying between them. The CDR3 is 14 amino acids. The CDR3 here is CASNLGPLAGELFF. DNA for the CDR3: TGTGCCAGCAATCTAGGCCCTTTGGCCGGGGAGCTGTTTTTT.

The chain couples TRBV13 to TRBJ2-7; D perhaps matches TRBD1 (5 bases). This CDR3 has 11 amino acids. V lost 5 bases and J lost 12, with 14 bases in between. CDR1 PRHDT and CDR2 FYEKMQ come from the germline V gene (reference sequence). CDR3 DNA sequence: TGTGCCAGCAGCCAAGGACACAGCAGGTACTTC. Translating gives CASSQGHSRYF.

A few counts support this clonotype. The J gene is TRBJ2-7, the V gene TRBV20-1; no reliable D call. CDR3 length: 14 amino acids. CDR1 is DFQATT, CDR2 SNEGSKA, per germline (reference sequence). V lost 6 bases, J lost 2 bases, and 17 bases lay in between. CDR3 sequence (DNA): TGCAGTGCCCAAGACACCGCCGGCACCTACGAGCAGTACTTC. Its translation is CSAQDTAGTYEQYF.

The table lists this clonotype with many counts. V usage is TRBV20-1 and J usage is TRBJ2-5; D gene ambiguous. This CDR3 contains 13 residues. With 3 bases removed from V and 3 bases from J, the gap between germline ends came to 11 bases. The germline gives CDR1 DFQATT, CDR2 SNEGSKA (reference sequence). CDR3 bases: TGCAGTGCTAGTTTATCCGTCAAAGAGACCCAGTACTTC. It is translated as CSASLSVKETQYF.

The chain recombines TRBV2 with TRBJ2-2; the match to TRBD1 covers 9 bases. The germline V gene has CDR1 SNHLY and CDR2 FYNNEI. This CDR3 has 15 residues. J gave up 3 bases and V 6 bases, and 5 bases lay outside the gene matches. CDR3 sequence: CASRADRGDTGELFF. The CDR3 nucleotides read TGTGCCAGCAGAGCCGACAGGGGGGACACCGGGGAGCTGTTTTTT.

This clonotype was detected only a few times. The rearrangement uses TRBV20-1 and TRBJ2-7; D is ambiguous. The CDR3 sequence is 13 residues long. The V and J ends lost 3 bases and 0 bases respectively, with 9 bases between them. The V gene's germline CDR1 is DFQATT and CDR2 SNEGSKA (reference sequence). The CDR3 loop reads CSARPTHSYEQYF. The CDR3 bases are TGCAGTGCTAGGCCCACACACTCCTACGAGCAGTACTTC.

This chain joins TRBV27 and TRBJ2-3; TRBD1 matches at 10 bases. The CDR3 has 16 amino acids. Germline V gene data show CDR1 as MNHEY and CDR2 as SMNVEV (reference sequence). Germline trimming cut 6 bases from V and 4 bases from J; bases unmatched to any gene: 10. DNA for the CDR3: TGTGCCAGCAGCTTTTACCAGGGACAGGGGCCAGATACGCAGTATTTT. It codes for CASSFYQGQGPDTQYF.

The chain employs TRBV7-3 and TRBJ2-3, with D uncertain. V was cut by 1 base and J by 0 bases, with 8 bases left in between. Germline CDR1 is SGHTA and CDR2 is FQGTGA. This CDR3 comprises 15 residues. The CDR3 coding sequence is TGTGCCAGCAGCTTAAGTGGGGTCAGCACAGATACGCAGTATTTT. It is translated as CASSLSGVSTDTQYF.

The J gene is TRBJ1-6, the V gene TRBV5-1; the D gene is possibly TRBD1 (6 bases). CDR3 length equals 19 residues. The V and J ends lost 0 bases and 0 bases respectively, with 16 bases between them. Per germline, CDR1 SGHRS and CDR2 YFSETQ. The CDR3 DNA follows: TGCGCCAGCAGCTTGGAGATCGGGGGCAGAAGCTCCTATAATTCACCCCTCCACTTT. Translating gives CASSLEIGGRSSYNSPLHF.

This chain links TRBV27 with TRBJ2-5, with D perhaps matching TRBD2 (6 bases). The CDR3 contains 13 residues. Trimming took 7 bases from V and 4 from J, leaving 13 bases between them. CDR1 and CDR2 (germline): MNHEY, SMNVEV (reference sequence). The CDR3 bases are TGTGCCAGCACCCAAGGCGGGACAGAGACCCAGTACTTC. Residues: CASTQGGTETQYF.

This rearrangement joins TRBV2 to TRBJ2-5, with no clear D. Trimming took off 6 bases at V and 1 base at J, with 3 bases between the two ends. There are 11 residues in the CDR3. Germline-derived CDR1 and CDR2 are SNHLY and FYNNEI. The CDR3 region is CASRAQETQYF. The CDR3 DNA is TGTGCCAGCAGGGCCCAAGAGACCCAGTACTTC.

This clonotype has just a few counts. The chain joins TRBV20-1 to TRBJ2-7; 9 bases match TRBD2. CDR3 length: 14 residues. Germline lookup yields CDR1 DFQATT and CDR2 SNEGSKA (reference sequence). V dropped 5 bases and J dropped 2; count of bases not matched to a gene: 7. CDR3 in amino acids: CSAGSGRFTYEQYF. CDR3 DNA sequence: TGCAGTGCTGGGAGCGGGAGGTTCACCTACGAGCAGTACTTC.

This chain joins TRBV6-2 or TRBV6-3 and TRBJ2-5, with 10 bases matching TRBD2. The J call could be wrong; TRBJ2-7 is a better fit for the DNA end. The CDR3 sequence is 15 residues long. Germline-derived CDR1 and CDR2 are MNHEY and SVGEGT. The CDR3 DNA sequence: TGTGCCAGCAGTTACAGCGGGGGGGCCTGGTACGAGCAGTACTTC. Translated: CASSYSGGAWYEQYF.

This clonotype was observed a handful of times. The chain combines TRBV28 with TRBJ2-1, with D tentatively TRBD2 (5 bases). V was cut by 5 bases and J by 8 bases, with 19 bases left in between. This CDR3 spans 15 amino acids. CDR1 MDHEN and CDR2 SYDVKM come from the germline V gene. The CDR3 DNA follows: TGTGCCAGCAGTACCCCCTATAAGAGGGAAGATGAGCAGTTCTTC. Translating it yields CASSTPYKREDEQFF.

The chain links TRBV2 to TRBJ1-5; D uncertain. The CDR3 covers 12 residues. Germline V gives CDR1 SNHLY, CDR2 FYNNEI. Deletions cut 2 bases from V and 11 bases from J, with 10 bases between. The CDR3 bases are TGTGCCAGCAGTGAACTGGGATGGACCCAGCATTTT. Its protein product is CASSELGWTQHF.

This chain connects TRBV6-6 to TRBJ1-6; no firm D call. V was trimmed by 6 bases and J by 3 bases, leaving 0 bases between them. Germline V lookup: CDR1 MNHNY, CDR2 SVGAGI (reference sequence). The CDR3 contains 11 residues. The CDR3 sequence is CASSYNSPLHF. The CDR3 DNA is TGTGCCAGCAGCTATAATTCACCCCTCCACTTT.

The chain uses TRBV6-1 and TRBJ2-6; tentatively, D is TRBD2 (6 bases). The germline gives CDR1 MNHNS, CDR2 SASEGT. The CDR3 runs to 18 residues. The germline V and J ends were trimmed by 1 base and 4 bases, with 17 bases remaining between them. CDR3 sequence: CASSEGRDSTSGANVLTF. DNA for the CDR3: TGTGCCAGCAGTGAAGGTCGGGACTCAACCTCCGGGGCCAACGTCCTGACTTTC.